This passage covers 16 T cell receptor beta chains from one sample sequenced in a study of T cells in localized non-small cell lung cancer. The data were produced by immunoSEQ multiplex PCR, yet TCRdb's version contains in-frame clones alone and is incomplete. The sample contains 25,000 to 30,000 clones, approximately 86% of which appear only once. Sample: peripheral blood, taken before any cancer treatment. These receptors originate from a male donor aged 60 or older with stage I lung adenocarcinoma.

The V call is TRBV6-1, the J call TRBJ1-2; D is unclear. The CDR3 length is 15 residues. The V gene lost 0 bases and the J gene lost 3 bases, with 11 bases spanning the gap. Germline CDR1 and CDR2: MNHNS and SASEGT. The CDR3 bases are TGTGCCAGCAGTGAAGCGGGTTGGACGGACTATGGCTACACCTTC. Its protein product is CASSEAGWTDYGYTF.

The CDR3 region is CASRPMGGGGTDTQYF. The CDR3 DNA is TGTGCCAGCAGACCAATGGGCGGGGGTGGCACAGATACGCAGTATTTT. This chain joins TRBV11-2 and TRBJ2-3; 7 nucleotides line up with TRBD2. V lost 6 bases to trimming and J lost 1 base; unmatched junction nucleotides: 10. Germline CDR1 is SGHAT and CDR2 is FQNNGV. The CDR3 is made up of 16 amino acids.

For the CDR3, the DNA is TGTGCCAGCAGCCTACGGGCTAGCGGGGGTTCTAGCACAGATACGCAGTATTTT. Protein sequence: CASSLRASGGSSTDTQYF. This chain connects TRBV4-2 to TRBJ2-3; 10 nucleotides agree with TRBD2. Germline trimming cut 4 bases from V and 0 bases from J; bases unmatched to any gene: 10. There are 18 residues in the CDR3. The germline gives CDR1 LGHNA, CDR2 YNFKEQ.

The J gene is TRBJ1-5, the V gene TRBV28, with D possibly TRBD1 on 6 matching bases. CDR1 is MDHEN, CDR2 SYDVKM, per germline. The V end lost 3 bases, the J end lost 1 base, and 7 bases lay between the germline ends. The CDR3 covers 14 residues. The CDR3 coding sequence is TGTGCCAGCAGTTTCAGGGGAAGCAATCAGCCCCAGCATTTT. This sequence encodes CASSFRGSNQPQHF.

The gene calls are TRBV7-3 and TRBJ2-1, with 13 positions matching TRBD2. V was pared by 6 bases and J by 7 bases, with 9 bases of the junction left unmatched. Per germline, CDR1 SGHTA and CDR2 FQGTGA. The CDR3 is 16 residues long. The CDR3 reads CASRSRTSGGANEQFF. The DNA of the CDR3 is TGTGCCAGCAGATCTCGGACTAGCGGGGGTGCAAATGAGCAGTTCTTC.

This chain uses TRBV5-1 with TRBJ1-2, with D perhaps matching TRBD1 (6 bases). Trimming cost V 4 bases and J 10 bases, with 17 bases left between them. Germline V lookup: CDR1 SGHRS, CDR2 YFSETQ. The CDR3 sequence is 13 residues long. Here the CDR3 DNA reads TGCGCCAGCAGCCTACAGGGCGAATATTACTACACCTTC. This sequence encodes CASSLQGEYYYTF.

CDR3 in amino acids: CASSLLQGSQETQYF. CDR3 bases: TGTGCCAGCAGTTTGCTACAGGGGAGTCAAGAGACCCAGTACTTC. The chain uses TRBV27 and TRBJ2-5; 7 bases are shared with TRBD1. This CDR3 contains 15 residues. V dropped 3 bases and J dropped 2; count of bases not matched to a gene: 6. The germline gives CDR1 MNHEY, CDR2 SMNVEV (reference sequence).

The rearrangement links TRBV28 to TRBJ1-5; D possibly corresponds to TRBD1 (5 bases). Germline V lookup: CDR1 MDHEN, CDR2 SYDVKM. This CDR3 region has 13 residues. Trimming took 7 bases from V and 10 from J, leaving 17 bases between them. CDR3 nucleotides: TGTGCCAGCATCCTCGGGGGGGGTGGCCCCCAGCATTTT. Protein sequence: CASILGGGGPQHF.

The chain employs TRBV6-5 and TRBJ1-1; TRBD1 might be the D (5 bases). This CDR3 is built from 15 residues. Trimming took 2 bases from V and 1 from J, leaving 11 bases between them. Germline assignment: CDR1 MNHEY and CDR2 SVGAGI. CDR3 region: CASSYGVGQNTEAFF. The CDR3 nucleotides read TGTGCCAGCAGTTACGGGGTCGGACAGAACACTGAAGCTTTCTTT.

This clone was picked up a small number of times. The chain links TRBV29-1 to TRBJ2-3, with 12 bases that match TRBD1. Per germline, CDR1 SQVTM and CDR2 ANQGSEA. CDR3 length: 14 residues. J was trimmed by 5 bases and V by 6 bases; bases with no gene match: 6. CDR3 sequence (DNA): TGCAGCGTCGACGGGACAGGGGGCGTAGATACGCAGTATTTT. Translating gives CSVDGTGGVDTQYF.

This chain uses TRBV4-3 with TRBJ2-5, with D tentatively TRBD2 (5 bases). The germline V gene encodes CDR1 LGHNA and CDR2 YSLEER. V was shortened by 4 bases and J by 9 bases, with 12 bases between the two germline ends. This CDR3 is 12 amino acids long. DNA for the CDR3: TGCGCCAGCAGCCGAGGGCTCCGGGCCCAGTACTTC. It is translated as CASSRGLRAQYF.

The J gene is TRBJ1-1, the V gene TRBV19; the match to TRBD1 covers 10 bases. The length of the CDR3 is 15 residues. CDR1 and CDR2 from the germline V gene are LNHDA and SQIVND (reference sequence). V gave up 4 bases and J gave up 4 bases; unmatched junction bases: 6. This CDR3 is CASSTRDRGSTEAFF. In DNA, the CDR3 is TGTGCCAGTAGTACCCGGGACAGGGGTAGCACTGAAGCTTTCTTT.

This sequence joins TRBV29-1 and TRBJ1-2; D ambiguous. Per the germline V gene, CDR1 is SQVTM and CDR2 is ANQGSEA. This CDR3 is 12 amino acids long. V lost 2 bases and J lost 0, with 4 bases in between. For the CDR3, the DNA is TGCAGCGTTGAAAAGACTAACTATGGCTACACCTTC. It is translated as CSVEKTNYGYTF.

V and J are TRBV7-2 and TRBJ1-6; D call uncertain. The CDR3 runs 16 residues. V was clipped by 8 bases and J by 0 bases, with 14 bases between them. Germline CDR1 and CDR2: SGHTA and FQGNSA. DNA of the CDR3: TGTGCCAGCGGACGGACGGCGAGCTCCTATAATTCACCCCTCCACTTT. Protein: CASGRTASSYNSPLHF.

The J gene is TRBJ2-3, the V gene TRBV11-2; the D gene is possibly TRBD2 (6 bases). Germline CDR1 is SGHAT and CDR2 is FQNNGV. V shed 0 bases and J shed 2 bases, with 9 bases lying between them. This CDR3 region has 15 residues. The CDR3 sequence: CASSLDSGHTDTQYF. Here the CDR3 DNA reads TGTGCCAGCAGCTTAGATAGCGGCCACACAGATACGCAGTATTTT.

This clone was seen just once. This chain uses TRBV9 with TRBJ1-2, with D tentatively TRBD1 (5 bases). The V gene's germline CDR1 is SGDLS and CDR2 YYNGEE. Trimming shortened V by 3 bases and J by 3 bases, and 15 bases separated the two germline ends. The CDR3 contains 15 residues. This CDR3 reads CASSARGSTDYGYTF. The CDR3 region has the DNA TGTGCCAGCAGCGCCCGGGGGTCGACAGACTATGGCTACACCTTC.